The rows below give T cell receptor beta chains drawn from one sample of a study of blood T cell repertoires in COVID-19. Assay: immunoSEQ multiplex PCR; the TCRdb copy retains only in-frame clones and omits some. The sample includes approximately 190,000 clones, 82% of them seen just once. The specimen sequenced was peripheral blood. The receptors derive from a woman aged 60-75 years with COVID-19, enrolled during active disease. CDR3s include the opening cysteine and the closing phenylalanine or tryptophan. D genes are given only for firm matches. Clone size is stated in some rows and not others, as once, few, many or a class when expanded.

TRBV19	TRBJ1-2	-	-	CASTLSGGVWFYGYTF	TGTGCCAGTACCCTCTCGGGCGGGGTTTGGTTCTATGGCTACACCTTC
TRBV10-3	TRBJ1-2	TRBD1	-	CAIREPGTGTLYGYTF	TGTGCCATCAGGGAGCCCGGGACAGGGACACTCTATGGCTACACCTTC
TRBV2	TRBJ1-5	TRBD1	-	CASSSGTGASQPQHF	TGTGCCAGCAGCTCCGGGACAGGGGCTAGTCAGCCCCAGCATTTT
TRBV5-5	TRBJ1-1	-	few	CASSFNGVTEAFF	TGTGCCAGCAGCTTCAACGGGGTCACTGAAGCTTTCTTT
TRBV5-6	TRBJ1-2	TRBD1	once	CASSSDRDYGYTF	TGTGCCAGCAGCTCGGACAGGGACTATGGCTACACCTTC
TRBV28	TRBJ1-1	-	-	CASTRTASGGAEAFF	TGTGCCAGCACGAGGACAGCGTCCGGGGGGGCTGAAGCTTTCTTT
TRBV6-6	TRBJ1-6	TRBD1	few	CASIGQGGSPLHF	TGTGCCAGCATCGGACAGGGCGGATCACCCCTCCACTTT
TRBV5-1	TRBJ2-5	TRBD2	-	CASTISGVQETQYF	TGCGCCAGCACCATAAGCGGGGTCCAAGAGACCCAGTACTTC
TRBV10-3	TRBJ1-2	-	-	CAISGHAYGYTF	TGTGCCATCAGCGGACATGCTTATGGCTACACCTTC
TRBV5-1	TRBJ1-6	TRBD1	-	CASSPGQGDGSPLHF	TGCGCCAGCAGCCCGGGACAGGGTGACGGTTCACCCCTCCACTTT
TRBV11-1	TRBJ2-5	-	-	CASSRRDSQETQYF	TGTGCCAGCAGCCGTCGGGACTCCCAAGAGACCCAGTACTTC
TRBV4-3	TRBJ1-5	-	-	CASSQDAAGDQPQHF	TGCGCCAGCAGCCAAGATGCCGCAGGGGATCAGCCCCAGCATTTT
TRBV5-4	TRBJ2-3	TRBD2	-	CASSQLAGGTDTQYF	TGTGCCAGCAGCCAATTAGCGGGAGGTACAGATACGCAGTATTTT
TRBV9	TRBJ2-3	TRBD2	-	CASSVSGGAVDTQYF	TGTGCCAGCAGCGTCAGCGGGGGGGCGGTAGATACGCAGTATTTT
TRBV18	TRBJ2-7	-	-	CASSPLPDSAYEQYF	TGTGCCAGCTCACCACTCCCGGACAGCGCCTACGAGCAGTACTTC
TRBV6-6	TRBJ2-5	-	-	CACGTDETQYF	TGTGCCTGCGGGACAGATGAGACCCAGTACTTC
TRBV19	TRBJ2-3	TRBD2	once	CASSIGAAGGDTQYF	TGTGCCAGTAGTATCGGGGCGGCGGGGGGAGATACGCAGTATTTT
TRBV1	TRBJ1-5	-	-	CTSSQGLGSWGQPQHF	TGCACCAGCAGCCAAGGACTTGGGAGTTGGGGTCAGCCCCAGCATTTT
TRBV19	TRBJ1-3	TRBD1	-	CASSARGQAGNTIYF	TGTGCCAGTAGTGCCCGGGGACAGGCTGGAAACACCATATATTTT
TRBV14	TRBJ2-1	TRBD2	-	CASSQLSSGRNEQFF	TGTGCCAGCAGCCAGCTCTCTAGCGGGAGGAATGAGCAGTTCTTC
TRBV24-1	TRBJ2-5	TRBD2	-	CATSRTSGTIQETQYF	TGTGCCACCAGTCGGACTAGCGGGACCATTCAAGAGACCCAGTACTTC
TRBV27	TRBJ2-1	TRBD2	-	CASSPITAGGYNEQFF	TGTGCCAGCAGTCCCATAACGGCGGGAGGGTACAATGAGCAGTTCTTC
TRBV7-6	TRBJ2-2	-	-	CASSARPAGELFF	TGTGCCAGCAGCGCTAGGCCCGCCGGGGAGCTGTTTTTT
TRBV29-1	TRBJ1-4	-	-	CSVDAGAGEKLFF	TGCAGCGTTGACGCGGGGGCAGGTGAAAAACTGTTTTTT
TRBV19	TRBJ1-6	-	-	CASSTGHLDNSPLHF	TGTGCCAGTAGCACAGGGCATTTGGATAATTCACCCCTCCACTTT
TRBV6-1	TRBJ2-3	TRBD1	-	CASSEEDRGYTDTQYF	TGTGCCAGCAGTGAAGAGGACAGGGGGTACACAGATACGCAGTATTTT
TRBV24-1	TRBJ2-5	-	-	CATSRGSRETQYF	TGTGCCACCAGTAGAGGGTCCAGGGAGACCCAGTACTTC
TRBV28	TRBJ1-1	-	-	CASSLSRGTPEAFF	TGTGCCAGCAGTTTAAGCCGGGGTACCCCTGAAGCTTTCTTT
TRBV5-1	TRBJ1-3	TRBD1	few	CASSRIGQGEGNTIYF	TGCGCCAGCAGCCGCATAGGACAGGGGGAAGGAAACACCATATATTTT
TRBV19	TRBJ1-2	-	-	CASHQDSFRYTF	TGTGCCAGTCACCAGGACAGTTTTCGCTACACCTTC